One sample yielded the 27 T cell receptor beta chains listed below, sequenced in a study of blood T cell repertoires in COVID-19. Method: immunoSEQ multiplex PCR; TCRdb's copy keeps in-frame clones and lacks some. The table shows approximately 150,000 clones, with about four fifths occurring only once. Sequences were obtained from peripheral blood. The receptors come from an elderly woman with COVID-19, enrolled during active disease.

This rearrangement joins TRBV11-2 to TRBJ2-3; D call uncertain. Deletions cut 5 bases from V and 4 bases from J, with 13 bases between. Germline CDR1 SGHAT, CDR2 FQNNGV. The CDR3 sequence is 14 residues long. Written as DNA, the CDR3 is TGTGCCAGCAGCCTCGGATCCCGGGCAGATACGCAGTATTTT. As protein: CASSLGSRADTQYF.

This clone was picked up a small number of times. CDR3 region: CASTAGTSAYNEQFF. Here the CDR3 DNA reads TGTGCCAGCACCGCCGGGACTAGCGCTTACAATGAGCAGTTCTTC. V and J are TRBV7-9 and TRBJ2-1; 10 nucleotides agree with TRBD2. The CDR3 is 15 residues long. Germline-derived CDR1 and CDR2 are SEHNR and FQNEAQ (reference sequence). With V trimmed by 7 bases and J by 4 bases, 7 bases remained unmatched.

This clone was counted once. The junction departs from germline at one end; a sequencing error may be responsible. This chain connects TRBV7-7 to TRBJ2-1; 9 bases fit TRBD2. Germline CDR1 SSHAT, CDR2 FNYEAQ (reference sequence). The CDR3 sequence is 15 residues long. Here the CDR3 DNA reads TGTGCTAGCAGCCTTAGCGGGGGCTCCTACAATGAGCAGTTCTTC. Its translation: CASSLSGGSYNEQFF.

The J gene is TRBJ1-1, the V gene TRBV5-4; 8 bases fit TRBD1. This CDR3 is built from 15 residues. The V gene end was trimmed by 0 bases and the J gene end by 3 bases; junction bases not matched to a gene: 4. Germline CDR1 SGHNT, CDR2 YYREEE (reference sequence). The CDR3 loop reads CASSLAARGHTEAFF. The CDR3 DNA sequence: TGTGCCAGCAGCTTGGCGGCCAGGGGGCACACTGAAGCTTTCTTT.

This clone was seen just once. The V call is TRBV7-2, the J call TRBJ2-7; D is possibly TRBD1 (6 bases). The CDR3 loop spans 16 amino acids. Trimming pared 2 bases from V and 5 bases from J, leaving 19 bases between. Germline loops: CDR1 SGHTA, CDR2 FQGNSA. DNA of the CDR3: TGTGCCAGCAGCTTAATTAACTGGGACACACGGAACGAGCAGTACTTC. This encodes CASSLINWDTRNEQYF.

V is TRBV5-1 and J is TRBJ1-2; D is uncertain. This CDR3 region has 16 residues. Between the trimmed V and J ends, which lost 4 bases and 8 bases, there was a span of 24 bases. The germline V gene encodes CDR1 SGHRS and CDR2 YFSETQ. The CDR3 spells CASSPALLPFGEGYTF. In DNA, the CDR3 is TGCGCCAGCAGCCCAGCCCTCCTACCTTTCGGGGAAGGCTACACCTTC.

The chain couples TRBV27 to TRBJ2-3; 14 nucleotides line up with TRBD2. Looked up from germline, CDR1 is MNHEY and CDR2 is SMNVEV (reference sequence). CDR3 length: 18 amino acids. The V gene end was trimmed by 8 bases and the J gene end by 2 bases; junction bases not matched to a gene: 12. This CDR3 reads CASGRLAGGPLDTDTQYF. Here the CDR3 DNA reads TGTGCCAGCGGAAGACTAGCGGGGGGGCCGCTGGACACAGATACGCAGTATTTT.

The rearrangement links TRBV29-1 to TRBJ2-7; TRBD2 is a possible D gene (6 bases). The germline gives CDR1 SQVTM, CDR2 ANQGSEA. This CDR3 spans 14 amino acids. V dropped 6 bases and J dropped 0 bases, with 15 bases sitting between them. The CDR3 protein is CSVNGLADSYEQYF. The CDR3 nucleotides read TGCAGCGTCAATGGGTTAGCGGACTCCTACGAGCAGTACTTC.

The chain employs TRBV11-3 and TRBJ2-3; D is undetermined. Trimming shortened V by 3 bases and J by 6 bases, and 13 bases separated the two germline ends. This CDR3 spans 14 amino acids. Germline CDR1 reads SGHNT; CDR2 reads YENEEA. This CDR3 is CASSFLGPADTQYF. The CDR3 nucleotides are TGTGCCAGCAGCTTTCTGGGCCCGGCTGATACGCAGTATTTT.

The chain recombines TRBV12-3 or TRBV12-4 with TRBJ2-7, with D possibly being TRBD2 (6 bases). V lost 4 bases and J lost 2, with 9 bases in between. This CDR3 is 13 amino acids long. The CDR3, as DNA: TGTGCCAGCAGTTCCGGGGGTCCCTACGAGCAGTACTTC. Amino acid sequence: CASSSGGPYEQYF.

The CDR3 loop reads CASSPLRTGAGSYEQYF. The DNA for the CDR3 is TGTGCCAGCAGTCCCCTCCGAACTGGCGCGGGCTCCTACGAGCAGTACTTC. V usage is TRBV27 and J usage is TRBJ2-7; perhaps TRBD2 as D (5 bases). Germline loops: CDR1 MNHEY, CDR2 SMNVEV (reference sequence). Trimming removed 5 bases from V and 0 bases from J, with 20 bases in between. CDR3 length: 17 amino acids.

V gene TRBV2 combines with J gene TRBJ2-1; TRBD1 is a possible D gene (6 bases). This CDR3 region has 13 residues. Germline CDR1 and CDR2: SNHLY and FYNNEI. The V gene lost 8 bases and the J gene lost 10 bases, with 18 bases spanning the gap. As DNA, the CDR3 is TGTGCCAGCCTTTACAGGGCCGACCTAGAGCAGTTCTTC. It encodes CASLYRADLEQFF.

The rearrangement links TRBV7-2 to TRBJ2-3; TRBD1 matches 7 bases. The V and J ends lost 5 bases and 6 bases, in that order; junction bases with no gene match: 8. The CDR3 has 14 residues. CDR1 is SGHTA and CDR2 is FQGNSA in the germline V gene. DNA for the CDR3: TGTGCCAGCAGCCAGACAGGGTGGTCCGATACGCAGTATTTT. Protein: CASSQTGWSDTQYF.

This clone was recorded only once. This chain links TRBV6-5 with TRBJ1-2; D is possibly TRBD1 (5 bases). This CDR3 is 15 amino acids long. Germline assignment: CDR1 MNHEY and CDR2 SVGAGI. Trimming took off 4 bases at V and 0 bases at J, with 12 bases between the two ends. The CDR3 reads CASSWGILANYGYTF. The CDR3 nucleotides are TGTGCCAGCAGTTGGGGCATCCTAGCTAACTATGGCTACACCTTC.

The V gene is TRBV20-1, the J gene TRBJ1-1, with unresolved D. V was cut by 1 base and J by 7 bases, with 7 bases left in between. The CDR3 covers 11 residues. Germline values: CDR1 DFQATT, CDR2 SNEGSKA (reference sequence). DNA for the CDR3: TGCAGTGCTAGAGCTCAGATTGAAGCTTTCTTT. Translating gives CSARAQIEAFF.

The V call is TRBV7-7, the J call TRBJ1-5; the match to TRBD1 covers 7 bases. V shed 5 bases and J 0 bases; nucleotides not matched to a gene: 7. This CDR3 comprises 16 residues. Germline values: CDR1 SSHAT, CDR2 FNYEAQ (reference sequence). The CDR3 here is CASSRDRDYSNQPQHF. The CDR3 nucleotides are TGTGCCAGCAGCCGGGACAGAGATTATAGCAATCAGCCCCAGCATTTT.

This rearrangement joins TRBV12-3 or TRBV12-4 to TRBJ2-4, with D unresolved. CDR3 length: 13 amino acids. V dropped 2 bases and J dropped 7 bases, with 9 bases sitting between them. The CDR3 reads CASSLRSVNIQYF. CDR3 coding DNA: TGTGCCAGCAGTTTACGCAGTGTGAACATTCAGTACTTC.

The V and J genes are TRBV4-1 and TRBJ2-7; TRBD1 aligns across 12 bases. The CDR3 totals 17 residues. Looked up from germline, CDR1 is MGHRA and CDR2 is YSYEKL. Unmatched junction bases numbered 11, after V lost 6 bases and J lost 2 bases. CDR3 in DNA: TGCGCCAGCAGGGGAGAGGGGGGGACAGGGGGCACCTACGAGCAGTACTTC. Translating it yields CASRGEGGTGGTYEQYF.

CDR3 in amino acids: CASSSGLAGGLADTQYF. The CDR3 DNA sequence: TGTGCCAGCAGCTCCGGACTAGCGGGGGGGCTTGCAGATACGCAGTATTTT. The chain employs TRBV13 and TRBJ2-3, with 15 bases identical to TRBD2. The CDR3 extends over 17 amino acids. V shed 4 bases and J 4 bases; nucleotides not matched to a gene: 6. Germline CDR1 PRHDT, CDR2 FYEKMQ (reference sequence).

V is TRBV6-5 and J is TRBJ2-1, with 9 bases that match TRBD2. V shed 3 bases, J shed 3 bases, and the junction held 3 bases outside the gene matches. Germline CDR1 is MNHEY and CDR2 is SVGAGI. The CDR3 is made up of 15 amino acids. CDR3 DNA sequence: TGTGCCAGCAGTTATCAGCGGGGGGTCTACAATGAGCAGTTCTTC. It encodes CASSYQRGVYNEQFF.

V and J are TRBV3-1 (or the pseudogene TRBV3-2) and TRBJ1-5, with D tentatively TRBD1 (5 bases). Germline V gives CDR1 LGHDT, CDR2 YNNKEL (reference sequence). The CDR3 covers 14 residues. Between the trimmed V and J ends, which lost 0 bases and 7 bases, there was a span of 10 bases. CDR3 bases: TGTGCCAGCAGCCAAGATGGGGCTCAGCAGCCCCAGCATTTT. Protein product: CASSQDGAQQPQHF.

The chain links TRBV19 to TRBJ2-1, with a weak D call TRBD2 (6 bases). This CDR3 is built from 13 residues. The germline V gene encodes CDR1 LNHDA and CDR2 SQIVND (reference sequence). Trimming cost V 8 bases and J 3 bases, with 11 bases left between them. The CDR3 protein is CASGETSYNEQFF. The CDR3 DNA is TGTGCCAGTGGGGAGACTAGCTACAATGAGCAGTTCTTC.

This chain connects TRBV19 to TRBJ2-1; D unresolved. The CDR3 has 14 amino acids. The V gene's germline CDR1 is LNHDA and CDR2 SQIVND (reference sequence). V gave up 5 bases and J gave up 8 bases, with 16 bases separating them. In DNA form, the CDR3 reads TGTGCCAGTAGTCCCCCCAACCGGTACGATGAGCAGTTCTTC. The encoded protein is CASSPPNRYDEQFF. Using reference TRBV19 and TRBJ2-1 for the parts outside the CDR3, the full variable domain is DGGITQSPKYLFRKEGQNVTLSCEQNLNHDAMYWYRQDPGQGLRLIYYSQIVNDFQKGDIAEGYSVSREKKESFPLTVTSAQKNPTAFYLCASSPPNRYDEQFFGPGTRLTVL.

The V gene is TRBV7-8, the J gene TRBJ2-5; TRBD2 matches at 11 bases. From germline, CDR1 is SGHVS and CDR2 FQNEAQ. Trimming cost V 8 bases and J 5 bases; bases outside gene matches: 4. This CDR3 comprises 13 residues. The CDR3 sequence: CASVAGGRETQYF. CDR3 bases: TGTGCCAGCGTAGCGGGGGGGCGGGAGACCCAGTACTTC.

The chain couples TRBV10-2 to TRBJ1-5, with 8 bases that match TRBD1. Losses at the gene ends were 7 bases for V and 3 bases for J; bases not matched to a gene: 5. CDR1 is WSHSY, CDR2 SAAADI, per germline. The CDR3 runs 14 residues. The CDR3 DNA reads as TGCGCCAGCAACCCGGACAGGGTCAATCAGCCCCAGCATTTT. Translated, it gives CASNPDRVNQPQHF.

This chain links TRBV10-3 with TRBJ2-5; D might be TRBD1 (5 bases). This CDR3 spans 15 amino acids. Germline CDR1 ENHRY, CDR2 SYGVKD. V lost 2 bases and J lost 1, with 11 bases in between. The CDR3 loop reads CAISEGRTFQETQYF. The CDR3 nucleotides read TGTGCCATCAGTGAGGGTAGGACATTCCAAGAGACCCAGTACTTC.

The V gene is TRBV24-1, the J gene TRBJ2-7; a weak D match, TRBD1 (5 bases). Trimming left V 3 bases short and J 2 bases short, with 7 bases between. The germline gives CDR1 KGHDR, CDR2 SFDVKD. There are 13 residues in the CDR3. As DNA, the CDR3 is TGTGCCACCAGTGATGGGGCCACCTACGAGCAGTACTTC. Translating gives CATSDGATYEQYF.